These 31 T cell receptor beta chains were all obtained from the same sample, sequenced in a study of cytomegalovirus exposure and HLA in healthy donors. PCR employed 60 Vbeta and 13 Jbeta primers. Generated by immunoSEQ multiplex PCR, the TCRdb table keeps only in-frame clones and is missing some. The sample includes roughly 90,000 clones, less than 85% seen only once; the top ten take 2.1%. Sequenced input: PBMCs. The origin of the receptors is a man in his late teens or twenties in good health and CMV-seronegative.

As concerns this clone: The same CDR3 can be traced to other DNA sequences in this sample. The V and J genes are TRBV2 and TRBJ1-4; 8 positions match TRBD1. The CDR3 is made up of 14 amino acids. The germline gives CDR1 SNHLY, CDR2 FYNNEI. V shed 6 bases and J 4 bases; nucleotides not matched to a gene: 4. The CDR3 DNA is TGTGCCAGCAGCGCCGACAGGGGTAATGAAAAACTGTTTTTT. This sequence encodes CASSADRGNEKLFF.

This clone appeared once. The chain combines TRBV5-8 with TRBJ2-7; D might be TRBD1 (5 bases). V was shortened by 4 bases and J by 0 bases, with 14 bases between the two germline ends. The germline CDR1 and CDR2 sequences are SGHTS and YDEGEE. The CDR3 is 15 amino acids. The DNA of the CDR3 is TGTGCCAGCAGCAAGACGGCAGGGCGCTCCTACGAGCAGTACTTC. Protein product: CASSKTAGRSYEQYF.

This chain connects TRBV7-3 to TRBJ1-6, with D hard to call. The germline CDR1 and CDR2 sequences are SGHTA and FQGTGA. CDR3 length: 15 residues. Trimming pared 3 bases from V and 1 base from J, leaving 7 bases between. This CDR3 is CASSFTGSYNSPLHF. In DNA form, the CDR3 reads TGTGCCAGCAGCTTCACGGGATCCTATAATTCACCCCTCCACTTT.

This chain links TRBV27 with TRBJ2-7; TRBD1 aligns across 9 bases. This CDR3 is built from 15 residues. Germline V gives CDR1 MNHEY, CDR2 SMNVEV (reference sequence). V lost 4 bases and J lost 3; bases outside the gene matches: 7. For the CDR3, the DNA is TGTGCCAGCAGTTCCCGGGACAGGGTAAACTACGAGCAGTACTTC. It encodes CASSSRDRVNYEQYF.

The chain employs TRBV6-4 and TRBJ1-6, with 10 bases lining up with TRBD1. Germline CDR1 MRHNA, CDR2 SNTAGT. Trimming removed 5 bases from V and 9 bases from J; junction bases left unmatched: 1. The CDR3 is made up of 13 amino acids. The DNA of the CDR3 is TGTGCCAGCAGTAGGACAGGGGGTTCACCCCTCCACTTT. It is translated as CASSRTGGSPLHF.

The rearrangement joins TRBV7-9 to TRBJ2-5; perhaps TRBD2 as D (6 bases). V was pared by 2 bases and J by 0 bases, with 10 bases between. The CDR3 has 15 residues. CDR1 and CDR2 (germline): SEHNR, FQNEAQ (reference sequence). The CDR3 sequence is CASSLRVADQETQYF. DNA of the CDR3: TGTGCCAGCAGCTTAAGGGTAGCGGACCAAGAGACCCAGTACTTC.

The chain recombines TRBV6-5 with TRBJ2-7; possible D gene TRBD2, 6 bases. The germline CDR1 and CDR2 sequences are MNHEY and SVGAGI. The CDR3 spans 13 residues. V was shortened by 6 bases and J by 3 bases, with 12 bases between the two germline ends. The chain's CDR3 is CASRRGLDYEQYF. For the CDR3, the DNA is TGTGCCAGCAGGCGGGGCCTTGACTACGAGCAGTACTTC.

V and J are TRBV11-2 and TRBJ1-2; the match to TRBD1 covers 8 bases. V lost 2 bases and J lost 7; bases outside the gene matches: 9. CDR3 size: 15 residues. The germline V gene has CDR1 SGHAT and CDR2 FQNNGV. DNA for the CDR3: TGTGCCAGCAGCTTAACAGCCGCAGGGGGCGGTGGCTACACCTTC. Amino acid sequence: CASSLTAAGGGGYTF.

This clone has only one observation. V is TRBV12-5 and J is TRBJ2-1; 9 bases are a match to TRBD2. V lost 2 bases to trimming and J lost 7 bases; unmatched junction nucleotides: 9. CDR1 and CDR2 from the germline V gene are LGHNT and FRNRAP. CDR3 length: 16 residues. CDR3 residues: CASGLRGGGGGNEQFF. The CDR3 nucleotides read TGTGCTAGTGGTTTGCGTGGCGGGGGGGGCGGTAATGAGCAGTTCTTC.

This clone came up a few times. The V gene is TRBV9, the J gene TRBJ1-4; D is unclear. Germline-derived CDR1 and CDR2 are SGDLS and YYNGEE. This CDR3 is 15 amino acids long. Trimming took 2 bases from V and 0 from J, leaving 8 bases between them. CDR3 DNA sequence: TGTGCCAGCAGCGTGGGCCCATCAACTAATGAAAAACTGTTTTTT. Translating gives CASSVGPSTNEKLFF.

The chain uses TRBV5-3 and TRBJ2-7; TRBD1 matches at 7 bases. TRBV5-3 is classed as an ORF, of uncertain function. Germline trimming cut 4 bases from V and 7 bases from J; bases unmatched to any gene: 11. This CDR3 has 14 residues. DNA of the CDR3: TGTGCCAGAAGCGGCCCAAATCAGGGGGATGAGCAGTACTTC. Translation gives CARSGPNQGDEQYF.

This chain connects TRBV19 to TRBJ2-3; 11 nucleotides line up with TRBD2. The V gene's germline CDR1 is LNHDA and CDR2 SQIVND (reference sequence). The CDR3 has 16 amino acids. The J segment lost 4 bases and the V segment lost 5 bases, leaving 8 bases of the junction unmatched. The CDR3 is CASSPLLAGGADTQYF. CDR3 DNA sequence: TGTGCCAGTAGTCCACTCCTAGCGGGAGGCGCAGATACGCAGTATTTT.

The genes are TRBV6-5 and TRBJ1-4, with D possibly being TRBD1 (5 bases). Trimming took off 4 bases at V and 3 bases at J, with 9 bases between the two ends. The CDR3 has 14 residues. Germline lookup yields CDR1 MNHEY and CDR2 SVGAGI. The CDR3 here is CASSWGVANEKLFF. The CDR3 DNA is TGTGCCAGCAGTTGGGGGGTAGCTAATGAAAAACTGTTTTTT.

The chain combines TRBV5-1 with TRBJ1-2, with D unclear. V lost 4 bases to trimming and J lost 3 bases, with 10 bases between them. Per germline, CDR1 SGHRS and CDR2 YFSETQ. The length of the CDR3 is 13 residues. This CDR3 is CASSPTGDYGYTF. The CDR3 DNA is TGCGCCAGCAGCCCAACCGGGGACTATGGCTACACCTTC.

This clone was observed a single time. The rearrangement uses TRBV5-1 and TRBJ2-1, with D tentatively TRBD2 (6 bases). V lost 0 bases and J lost 0, with 10 bases in between. CDR3 size: 16 residues. The germline V gene encodes CDR1 SGHRS and CDR2 YFSETQ. The CDR3 sequence is CASSLDGSLSYNEQFF. CDR3 nucleotides: TGCGCCAGCAGCTTGGACGGGAGTCTCTCCTACAATGAGCAGTTCTTC.

The chain carries TRBV5-1 and TRBJ2-2; 7 bases map to TRBD2. The CDR3 has 17 residues. J lost 6 bases, V lost 5 bases, and 16 bases had no gene match. From germline, CDR1 is SGHRS and CDR2 YFSETQ. The CDR3 protein is CASRGREGQAVSGELFF. The CDR3 nucleotides read TGCGCCAGCAGAGGGAGGGAGGGGCAGGCCGTCTCCGGGGAGCTGTTTTTT.

This clone was seen only a few times. The sample contains more than one DNA sequence encoding this CDR3. CDR3 residues: CASSLGVGTEAFF. For the CDR3, the DNA is TGTGCCAGCAGCTTAGGAGTTGGCACTGAAGCTTTCTTT. The rearrangement uses TRBV7-9 and TRBJ1-1; D is undetermined. CDR1 and CDR2 (germline): SEHNR, FQNEAQ (reference sequence). The CDR3 covers 13 residues. V shed 1 base and J shed 4 bases, with 7 bases lying between them.

CDR3 DNA sequence: TGTGCCAGCAGTTACTCGGGAGGGGAGCAGCCCCAGCATTTT. Encoded protein: CASSYSGGEQPQHF. The chain uses TRBV6-5 and TRBJ1-5; D possibly corresponds to TRBD1 (5 bases). The CDR3 runs to 14 residues. V lost 0 bases and J lost 7, with 10 bases in between. The germline CDR1 and CDR2 sequences are MNHEY and SVGAGI.

For the CDR3, the DNA is TGTGCCACCCTACAGGGGGCCCATGAGCAGTTCTTC. Amino acid sequence: CATLQGAHEQFF. The gene calls are TRBV28 and TRBJ2-1; 9 bases are a match to TRBD1. CDR3 size: 12 residues. With V trimmed by 10 bases and J by 8 bases, 6 bases remained unmatched. The V gene's germline CDR1 is MDHEN and CDR2 SYDVKM.

The chain has TRBV5-1 and TRBJ2-4, with a weak D call TRBD2 (7 bases). This CDR3 spans 16 amino acids. Germline CDR1 is SGHRS and CDR2 is YFSETQ. V lost 0 bases to trimming and J lost 2 bases, with 12 bases between them. The CDR3 region is CASSLEGGRTKNIQYF. The CDR3 nucleotides are TGCGCCAGCAGCTTGGAGGGGGGGCGGACCAAAAACATTCAGTACTTC.

The chain links TRBV18 to TRBJ2-4; 8 bases map to TRBD1. With 2 bases clipped from V and 8 bases from J, the junction kept 5 bases outside the gene matches. Germline CDR1 is KGHSH and CDR2 is LQKENI. The CDR3 totals 14 residues. The CDR3, as DNA: TGTGCCAGCTCACCAGGACAGGGCGCATACATTCAGTACTTC. It codes for CASSPGQGAYIQYF.

This clone appeared a single time. V usage is TRBV10-1 and J usage is TRBJ2-7; D is undetermined. V was cut by 8 bases and J by 1 base, with 12 bases left in between. Germline CDR1 WNHNN, CDR2 SYGVQD (reference sequence). The CDR3 totals 13 residues. The CDR3 spells CASQKAGSYEQYF. For the CDR3, the DNA is TGCGCCAGCCAGAAGGCAGGATCCTACGAGCAGTACTTC.

CDR3 nucleotide sequence: TGTGCCAGCAGTTTTACAGGGGGCAGGTTCACTGAAGCTTTCTTT. Translated: CASSFTGGRFTEAFF. The V gene is TRBV27, the J gene TRBJ1-1, with 9 bases matching TRBD1. The CDR3 runs 15 residues. Germline assignment: CDR1 MNHEY and CDR2 SMNVEV (reference sequence). The junction had 6 bases not matched to a gene; V was cut back by 3 bases and J by 4 bases.

This clone was counted only a few times. The chain uses TRBV10-1 and TRBJ2-2; 8 bases fit TRBD1. V trimming: 10 bases; J trimming: 1 base; junction bases outside the gene matches: 8. The CDR3 covers 15 residues. Germline-derived CDR1 and CDR2 are WNHNN and SYGVQD (reference sequence). In DNA form, the CDR3 reads TGCGCCACCACGAACAGGGGGAAGAACACCGGGGAGCTGTTTTTT. It specifies CATTNRGKNTGELFF.

The chain is built from TRBV5-6 and TRBJ2-7; the D gene is possibly TRBD2 (7 bases). Trimming pared 2 bases from V and 3 bases from J, leaving 12 bases between. The CDR3 covers 14 residues. Germline loops: CDR1 SGHDT, CDR2 YYEEEE. The CDR3 DNA is TGTGCCAGCAGCTTTGGGGGGGGCCTCTACGAGCAGTACTTC. It yields the protein CASSFGGGLYEQYF.

The chain recombines TRBV13 with TRBJ2-1, with a weak D call TRBD2 (6 bases). The CDR3 contains 13 residues. Germline V lookup: CDR1 PRHDT, CDR2 FYEKMQ (reference sequence). V was cut by 4 bases and J by 9 bases, with 13 bases left in between. In DNA form, the CDR3 reads TGTGCCAGCAGCTCGCCACGCGGGACTGAGCAGTTCTTC. This gives the protein CASSSPRGTEQFF.

The chain couples TRBV5-6 to TRBJ1-3; D is perhaps TRBD1 (6 bases). Germline CDR1 is SGHDT and CDR2 is YYEEEE. Trimming pared 0 bases from V and 2 bases from J, leaving 12 bases between. The CDR3 loop spans 16 amino acids. CDR3 nucleotide sequence: TGTGCCAGCAGCTTGGCCGACAGGCAGACTGGAAACACCATATATTTT. It translates to CASSLADRQTGNTIYF.

The chain's CDR3 is CASSLPSSYEQYF. The CDR3 DNA is TGTGCCAGCAGCTTACCTAGCTCATACGAGCAGTACTTC. The genes are TRBV7-2 and TRBJ2-7, with D possibly matching TRBD2 (5 bases). The CDR3 loop spans 13 amino acids. Germline values: CDR1 SGHTA, CDR2 FQGNSA. Trimming took 2 bases from V and 4 from J, leaving 9 bases between them.

V gene TRBV28 combines with J gene TRBJ1-2; 8 bases match TRBD1. The V gene end was trimmed by 6 bases and the J gene end by 2 bases; junction bases not matched to a gene: 11. The CDR3 sequence is 16 residues long. Germline CDR1 and CDR2: MDHEN and SYDVKM. The CDR3 is CASSPDWTGLNYGYTF. The DNA for the CDR3 is TGTGCCAGCAGCCCAGACTGGACAGGGCTCAACTATGGCTACACCTTC.

The chain couples TRBV28 to TRBJ2-7; 8 bases match TRBD1. This CDR3 is built from 14 residues. V gave up 8 bases and J gave up 6 bases; unmatched junction bases: 12. CDR1 and CDR2 from the germline V gene are MDHEN and SYDVKM. CDR3 DNA sequence: TGTGCCAGCGGAAATCAGGGGGCTGGAGGCGAGCAGTACTTC. This gives the protein CASGNQGAGGEQYF.

This chain joins TRBV27 and TRBJ2-3; 10 nucleotides align to TRBD2. Losses at the gene ends were 5 bases for V and 8 bases for J; bases not matched to a gene: 7. The length of the CDR3 is 14 residues. Germline values: CDR1 MNHEY, CDR2 SMNVEV (reference sequence). The CDR3 is CASSPPSGRVTQYF. The CDR3 DNA sequence: TGTGCCAGCAGTCCCCCAAGCGGGAGGGTTACGCAGTATTTT.